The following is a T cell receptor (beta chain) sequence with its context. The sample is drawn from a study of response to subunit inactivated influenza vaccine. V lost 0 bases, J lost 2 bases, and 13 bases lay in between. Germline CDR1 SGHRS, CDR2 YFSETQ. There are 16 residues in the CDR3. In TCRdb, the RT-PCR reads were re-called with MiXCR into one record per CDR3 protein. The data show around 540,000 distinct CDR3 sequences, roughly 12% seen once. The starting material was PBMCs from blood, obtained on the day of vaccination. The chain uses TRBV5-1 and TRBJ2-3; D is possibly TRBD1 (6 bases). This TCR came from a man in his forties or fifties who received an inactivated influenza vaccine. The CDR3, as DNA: TGCGCCAGCAGCTTGGCCGGGACACTTAACACAGATACGCAGTATTTT. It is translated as CASSLAGTLNTDTQYF.